This T cell receptor beta chain was observed in a study of graft-versus-host responses after intestinal transplantation (dated by TCRdb to the early 2020s). Notes on the research overall: The transplants that recipients received were multivisceral, liver-intestinal, or isolated intestinal. Graft-versus-host and host-versus-graft alloreactive T cell clones were tracked in the graft, circulation and bone marrow after intestinal transplantation using bulk TCR-beta CDR3 sequencing. Rather than going through the commercial service, samples from a few later patients were sequenced in-house on an Illumina MiSeq and processed with MiXCR. A cohort of about 25 intestinal transplant recipients, including one retransplant, was enrolled, and a few patients lacking pretransplant specimens were excluded. Anti-thymocyte globulin induction was given to all recipients, followed by maintenance tacrolimus and steroids for two to four years. Alloreactive clones were identified by sequencing pre-transplant mixed lymphocyte reaction products and comparing them with unstimulated pre-transplant donor and recipient T cells. Donor T cell macrochimerism was defined as a peak of at least 4% donor T cells among recipient peripheral blood mononuclear cells.

The study at large found these results: High GvH to HvG T cell clonal ratios were observed in the allografts of patients with donor T cell macrochimerism. Conclusions were limited by the relatively low number and heterogeneity of intestinal transplant patients. Early after transplant, peak levels of circulating GvH clones were associated with declines in HvG clones. GvH clones were detected in recipient bone marrow, and some of these GvH clones were observed earlier in ileal mucosa or blood, consistent with an intestinal mucosal origin.

In the first month after transplant, blood samples were collected up to 4 times, and after that at least monthly when available. Trimming removed 1 base from V and 6 bases from J, leaving 10 bases between the germline ends. Based on the germline V gene, the CDR1 and CDR2 sequences are SGHRS and YFSETQ. The CDR3 covers 13 residues, taking in both the cysteine and the phenylalanine. Here the CDR3 DNA is all that survives: 39 bases in frame from base 1. Receptor libraries were prepared by the immunoSEQ multiplex PCR assay. High-throughput TCR-beta CDR3 sequencing of genomic DNA from most patients was performed by Adaptive Biotechnologies. In the paper's pipeline: TCR sequencing data were retrieved from Adaptive's ImmunoSEQ software for about 17 patients, whereas a few other patients were processed with MiXCR and VDJtools. Because the origin of CDR3 nucleotide sequences shared between donor and recipient could not be assigned, those sequences were removed. At least 2-fold expansion over unstimulated cells and a minimum CFSE-low frequency of 0.002% (template counts) or 0.001% (read counts) were required for clones to be classified as alloreactive. A clone was considered mappable if detected in the sequenced pre-transplant spleen, lymph node, or MLR CFSE-low populations of the donor or recipient. Cumulative frequency of alloreactive clones was calculated as a percentage of all sequences weighted by copy number. TCRdb obtained this table from immuneACCESS and retained in-frame rearrangements with V and J assigned. These tables miss some clones; where compared with another copy, unresolved V genes account for less than half of the shortfall, and the remainder is unexplained. V, J and clone size reflect that table, while D and trimming were determined from the DNA. The sample contains tens of thousands of clones, about 92% of them found a single time. Clones ranked in the top ten supply under 0.85% of the sample.

On this clone: Its antigen is unknown. Base qualities are not provided; no much larger clone lies one nucleotide away. Other nucleotide sequences from this sample produce the same CDR3.

This chain is built from TRBV5-1 and TRBJ1-2; D gene: possibly TRBD1, on 6 matching bases. The sequencing here drew on PBMCs, taken 98 days after intestinal transplantation. The TCR comes from a human patient who received an intestinal transplant, so some T cells may come from the graft donor. The base sequence is TGCGCCAGCAGCTTGCAGGGGAGGGATGGCTACACCTTC. Its translation is CASSLQGRDGYTF. With the rest looked up from the reference TRBV5-1 and TRBJ1-2 genes rather than sequenced, the full variable domain is KAGVTQTPRYLIKTRGQQVTLSCSPISGHRSVSWYQQTPGQGLQFLFEYFSETQRNKGNFPGRFSGRQFSNSRSEMNVSTLELGDSALYLCASSLQGRDGYTFGSGTRLTVV.